The 20 T cell receptor beta chains below come from one sample, sequenced in a study of blood T cell repertoires in COVID-19. The assay was immunoSEQ multiplex PCR, and TCRdb's table has in-frame clones only and misses some. In the table there are 81,000 or so clones, roughly 77% of which are singletons. The specimen sequenced was peripheral blood. The receptors were sampled from a human donor in a cohort sampled during active COVID-19.

This rearrangement joins TRBV7-3 to TRBJ1-1, with 10 bases identical to TRBD1. Per germline, CDR1 SGHTA and CDR2 FQGTGA. This CDR3 comprises 14 residues. Germline trimming cut 5 bases from V and 4 bases from J; bases unmatched to any gene: 4. Written as DNA, the CDR3 is TGTGCCAGCAGCAGACAGGGGGCCATCACTGAAGCTTTCTTT. As protein: CASSRQGAITEAFF.

This chain uses TRBV7-3 with TRBJ1-1; no reliable D call. This CDR3 spans 15 amino acids. V lost 2 bases to trimming and J lost 0 bases, with 10 bases between them. The germline V gene has CDR1 SGHTA and CDR2 FQGTGA. The CDR3 loop reads CASSLGGPLNTEAFF. The DNA for the CDR3 is TGTGCCAGCAGCTTAGGCGGGCCCCTGAACACTGAAGCTTTCTTT.

The chain joins TRBV29-1 to TRBJ1-1, with unresolved D. The germline V and J ends were trimmed by 3 bases and 6 bases, with 11 bases remaining between them. CDR1 is SQVTM, CDR2 ANQGSEA, per germline. The CDR3 totals 12 residues. Here the CDR3 reads CSVDSISAEAFF. The CDR3 coding sequence is TGCAGCGTTGATTCTATCTCGGCTGAAGCTTTCTTT.

This clone was seen once. The J gene is TRBJ2-7, the V gene TRBV30; D remains ambiguous. Trimming left V 0 bases short and J 6 bases short, with 9 bases between. The CDR3 extends over 12 amino acids. Germline assignment: CDR1 GTSNPN and CDR2 SVGIG (reference sequence). CDR3 nucleotides: TGTGCCTGGAGTGTCGGAGCGCCCGAGCAGTACTTC. Its protein product is CAWSVGAPEQYF.

The chain links TRBV11-2 to TRBJ2-7, with D possibly matching TRBD2 (6 bases). CDR3 size: 15 residues. V was trimmed by 5 bases and J by 3 bases, leaving 17 bases between them. Germline loops: CDR1 SGHAT, CDR2 FQNNGV. The CDR3 sequence is CASSRQVWGDYEQYF. The CDR3 nucleotides are TGTGCCAGCAGCCGTCAAGTTTGGGGGGACTACGAGCAGTACTTC.

The gene calls are TRBV4-3 and TRBJ2-7; 8 bases are a match to TRBD1. In germline, CDR1 is LGHNA, CDR2 YSLEER. The CDR3 extends over 15 amino acids. V was pared by 1 base and J by 2 bases, with 4 bases of the junction left unmatched. The CDR3 nucleotides read TGCGCCAGCAGCCAAGGTTCACAGGGGGCCTACGAGCAGTACTTC. Translating gives CASSQGSQGAYEQYF.

This clone was seen only a few times. The chain employs TRBV4-2 and TRBJ2-7; 12 bases are a match to TRBD2. CDR1 and CDR2 (germline): LGHNA, YNFKEQ. There are 16 residues in the CDR3. The ends lost 1 base at V and 2 bases at J; junction bases unmatched: 3. The CDR3 here is CASSQAASGGAYEQYF. The DNA for the CDR3 is TGTGCCAGCAGCCAAGCGGCTAGCGGGGGGGCCTACGAGCAGTACTTC.

This clone occurred once. V usage is TRBV18 and J usage is TRBJ1-6; 12 bases align to TRBD1. CDR3 length equals 17 residues. V lost 2 bases to trimming and J lost 8 bases; unmatched junction nucleotides: 7. Germline CDR1 reads KGHSH; CDR2 reads LQKENI. The CDR3 region has the DNA TGTGCCAGCTCACCAAGGTCCGGGACAGGGGGCCATTCACCCCTCCACTTT. This codes for CASSPRSGTGGHSPLHF.

V gene TRBV7-2 combines with J gene TRBJ1-5; D uncertain. This CDR3 comprises 16 residues. Per the germline V gene, CDR1 is SGHTA and CDR2 is FQGNSA. V lost 1 base and J lost 6, with 16 bases in between. The CDR3 DNA reads TGTGCCAGCAGCTTAGGCCAGGTTATTGCAGGTCAGCCCCAGCATTTT. Its protein is CASSLGQVIAGQPQHF. The complete variable domain, with remaining parts taken from reference TRBV7-2 and TRBJ1-5, reads GAGVSQSPSNKVTEKGKDVELRCDPISGHTALYWYRQSLGQGLEFLIYFQGNSAPDKSGLPSDRFSAERTGGSVSTLTIQRTQQEDSAVYLCASSLGQVIAGQPQHFGDGTRLSIL.

The chain uses TRBV11-2 and TRBJ1-2; 8 bases map to TRBD1. V lost 4 bases to trimming and J lost 8 bases; unmatched junction nucleotides: 12. The CDR3 consists of 15 residues. Looked up from germline, CDR1 is SGHAT and CDR2 is FQNNGV. The CDR3, as DNA: TGTGCCAGCAGCTCCACTCGACAGGGGATGGAGGGCTACACCTTC. It encodes CASSSTRQGMEGYTF.

This clone was picked up many times. The CDR3 region is CASNGVWRGYTF. The CDR3 region has the DNA TGTGCCAGCAACGGGGTGTGGAGGGGCTACACCTTC. The J gene is TRBJ1-2, the V gene TRBV2, with D uncertain. With 7 bases removed from V and 8 bases from J, the gap between germline ends came to 14 bases. The germline V gene encodes CDR1 SNHLY and CDR2 FYNNEI. This CDR3 spans 12 amino acids.

The rearrangement uses TRBV10-3 and TRBJ1-2; D is perhaps TRBD1 (5 bases). Per germline, CDR1 ENHRY and CDR2 SYGVKD. This CDR3 contains 14 residues. With 7 bases removed from V and 8 bases from J, the gap between germline ends came to 20 bases. The CDR3 loop is CAITPPLGEGGYTF. The CDR3 region has the DNA TGTGCCATCACCCCCCCCCTGGGGGAGGGAGGCTACACCTTC.

The V gene is TRBV30, the J gene TRBJ1-5; D gene ambiguous. Germline V CDR1 and CDR2: GTSNPN, SVGIG (reference sequence). The CDR3 covers 15 residues. Between the trimmed V and J ends, which lost 1 base and 4 bases, there was a span of 14 bases. This CDR3 is CAWSAMSGVNQPQHF. CDR3 coding DNA: TGTGCCTGGAGTGCTATGTCCGGAGTGAATCAGCCCCAGCATTTT.

V usage is TRBV28 and J usage is TRBJ2-1; 7 bases are shared with TRBD2. Germline V gene data show CDR1 as MDHEN and CDR2 as SYDVKM. V was pared by 5 bases and J by 3 bases, with 10 bases of the junction left unmatched. The CDR3 runs 16 residues. CDR3 in amino acids: CASSPRLAGIYNEQFF. For the CDR3, the DNA is TGTGCCAGCAGTCCCCGACTAGCAGGGATCTACAATGAGCAGTTCTTC.

The count of this clone is one. V is TRBV5-1 and J is TRBJ1-6; weak D call: TRBD1 (6 bases). The CDR3 totals 14 residues. Trimming removed 4 bases from V and 5 bases from J, with 10 bases in between. Germline CDR1 and CDR2: SGHRS and YFSETQ. CDR3 nucleotide sequence: TGCGCCAGCAGCCCGGACAGCCATAATTCACCCCTCCACTTT. This codes for CASSPDSHNSPLHF.

The rearrangement links TRBV19 to TRBJ2-3; D is undetermined. Deletions cut 7 bases from V and 0 bases from J, with 8 bases between. The V gene's germline CDR1 is LNHDA and CDR2 SQIVND (reference sequence). This CDR3 region has 13 residues. DNA of the CDR3: TGTGCCAGTATAGGAGCGAGCACAGATACGCAGTATTTT. This codes for CASIGASTDTQYF.

CDR3 in DNA: TGTGCCAGCAGCGGCGGTCCGACAGGGGTTTATGAAAAACTGTTTTTT. Amino acid sequence: CASSGGPTGVYEKLFF. The chain links TRBV7-2 to TRBJ1-4; TRBD1 matches at 8 bases. This CDR3 region has 16 residues. CDR1 is SGHTA and CDR2 is FQGNSA in the germline V gene. The J segment lost 6 bases and the V segment lost 5 bases, leaving 11 bases of the junction unmatched.

The chain employs TRBV7-2 and TRBJ1-3; perhaps TRBD1 as D (5 bases). Trimming shortened V by 3 bases and J by 0 bases, and 12 bases separated the two germline ends. The CDR3 runs 16 residues. CDR1 is SGHTA, CDR2 FQGNSA, per germline. CDR3 residues: CASSFQSQDSGNTIYF. The CDR3 region has the DNA TGTGCCAGCAGCTTTCAATCACAGGACTCTGGAAACACCATATATTTT.

The chain is built from TRBV2 and TRBJ2-1; 8 bases agree with TRBD2. The germline CDR1 and CDR2 sequences are SNHLY and FYNNEI. The CDR3 has 14 residues. V was pared by 3 bases and J by 2 bases, with 0 bases of the junction left unmatched. Here the CDR3 DNA reads TGTGCCAGCAGTGAGCGGGGGGCCTACAATGAGCAGTTCTTC. Encoded protein: CASSERGAYNEQFF.

The V and J genes are TRBV24-1 and TRBJ2-2; TRBD2 agrees at 8 bases. V lost 0 bases, J lost 3 bases, and 2 bases stayed unmatched. The CDR3 is 16 amino acids. Germline CDR1 KGHDR, CDR2 SFDVKD. Here the CDR3 DNA reads TGTGCCACCAGTGATTTGCGGCGGGGGGACACCGGGGAGCTGTTTTTT. It encodes CATSDLRRGDTGELFF.